This is a list of T cell receptor beta chains from one sample in a study of blood T cell repertoires in COVID-19. Clones were read by immunoSEQ multiplex PCR, and TCRdb kept only the in-frame ones, dropping some. The sample yields 250,000 or so clones, 70% to 90% seen once. The sample comprised peripheral blood. These receptors all stem from a man aged 25 to 40 with active or convalescent COVID-19. Both conserved end residues are part of each CDR3. D genes are given only for firm matches. The size field is filled for only some rows; it gives once, few, many or a size class.

length	size	D	V	J	DNA	CDR3
16	NA	NA	TRBV5-1	TRBJ2-1	TGCGCCAGCAGCGGAGCCGTAGAGGGGGGGCCCAGGGAGCAGTTCTTC	CASSGAVEGGPREQFF
15	once	NA	TRBV12-5	TRBJ2-3	TGTGCTAGTGGTTTGGTGACAGGTAGCACAGATACGCAGTATTTT	CASGLVTGSTDTQYF
14	NA	NA	TRBV7-2	TRBJ2-7	TGTGCCAGCCGAGCGCCCGTCCGGGGAAGCGAGCAGTACTTC	CASRAPVRGSEQYF
21	NA	TRBD2	TRBV13	TRBJ2-3	TGTGCCAGCAGCTTCCCCTACCGCAGGACTAGCGGGGGGTCTAGCACAGATACGCAGTATTTT	CASSFPYRRTSGGSSTDTQYF
15	once	TRBD1	TRBV30	TRBJ1-5	TGTGCCTGGAGCCGGGACAGGGGAAGTGATCAGCCCCAGCATTTT	CAWSRDRGSDQPQHF
14	NA	TRBD1	TRBV9	TRBJ2-7	TGTGCCAGCAGCGATGGACAGGGGCGGAACGAGCAGTACTTC	CASSDGQGRNEQYF
12	NA	TRBD1	TRBV27	TRBJ1-1	TGTGCCAGCAGGAACAGGGGGACTGAAGCTTTCTTT	CASRNRGTEAFF
13	NA	NA	TRBV18	TRBJ1-2	TGTGCCAGCTCGGCCGCAGGGTCGGAAGGCTACACCTTC	CASSAAGSEGYTF
16	NA	TRBD2	TRBV7-8	TRBJ2-1	TGTGCCAGCAGCTTAATGTCTAGCGGGGGTAACAATGAGCAGTTCTTC	CASSLMSSGGNNEQFF
14	NA	TRBD1	TRBV5-4	TRBJ1-2	TGTGCCAGCAGCAAAAACAGGGGGGGCTATGGCTACACCTTC	CASSKNRGGYGYTF
12	NA	NA	TRBV11-2	TRBJ1-1	TGTGCCAGCAGCCTTATGAACACTGAAGCTTTCTTT	CASSLMNTEAFF
15	NA	NA	TRBV27	TRBJ1-6	TGTGCCAGCAGTGGCAGAGCACGCGGGAATTCACCCCTCCACTTT	CASSGRARGNSPLHF
11	few	NA	TRBV20-1	TRBJ1-1	TGCAGTGCCCTAACTGACACTGAAGCTTTCTTT	CSALTDTEAFF
12	NA	NA	TRBV11-2	TRBJ2-1	TGTGCCAGCAGCTTAATTCGAGGTGAGCAGTTCTTC	CASSLIRGEQFF
17	NA	TRBD1	TRBV5-1	TRBJ1-4	TGCGCCAGCAGCCGGAGGGCGACAGGGCAGACGTATGAAAAACTGTTTTTT	CASSRRATGQTYEKLFF
13	NA	NA	TRBV29-1	TRBJ1-5	TGCAGCGTTGGGGTGGTGGAGAATCAGCCCCAGCATTTT	CSVGVVENQPQHF
16	NA	NA	TRBV5-1	TRBJ2-4	TGCGCCAGCAGCTCGCGAACGGAGGGTCGGGGAAACATTCAGTACTTC	CASSSRTEGRGNIQYF
14	once	TRBD1	TRBV30	TRBJ2-7	TGTGCCTGGGCGACAGGGGGCAGCTCCTACGAGCAGTACTTC	CAWATGGSSYEQYF
16	NA	TRBD1	TRBV18	TRBJ1-4	TGTGCCAGCTCACAGGGACAGAGAAAAACTAATGAAAAACTGTTTTTT	CASSQGQRKTNEKLFF
12	NA	TRBD1	TRBV10-3	TRBJ1-5	TGTGCCAGCGGGACAGAGGATCAGCCCCAGCATTTT	CASGTEDQPQHF
15	NA	NA	TRBV11-2	TRBJ2-7	TGTGCCAGCAGCTTAGGATTCGGGGGTCCCTACGAGCAGTACTTC	CASSLGFGGPYEQYF
14	once	NA	TRBV9	TRBJ2-7	TGTGCCAGCAGCGCCGGCGGGGAGACCTACGAGCAGTACTTC	CASSAGGETYEQYF
20	NA	TRBD1	TRBV6-2/TRBV6-3	TRBJ1-5	TGTGCCAGCAGTTACAGACCCGGGACAGTCCTAATTGATAGCAATCAGCCCCAGCATTTT	CASSYRPGTVLIDSNQPQHF
16	NA	TRBD2	TRBV19	TRBJ2-7	TGTGCCAGTAGTATAGGTCTAGCGGGGGACGCCTACGAGCAGTACTTC	CASSIGLAGDAYEQYF
14	NA	NA	TRBV27	TRBJ1-1	TGTGCCAGCAGTTTGGGTTGGGGGGACACTGAAGCTTTCTTT	CASSLGWGDTEAFF
15	NA	NA	TRBV4-1	TRBJ1-4	TGCGCCAGCAGCCAAGATCTTTCCGGGGGTGGGGAACTGTTTTTT	CASSQDLSGGGELFF
17	NA	NA	TRBV19	TRBJ2-1	TGTGCCAGTAGTTACAGGGTAGCCCAAAAACTCGACAATGAGCAGTTCTTC	CASSYRVAQKLDNEQFF
16	NA	TRBD2	TRBV4-2	TRBJ2-5	TGTGCCAGCAGCCAAGGGCTAGCGGGAGCCCGGGAGACCCAGTACTTC	CASSQGLAGARETQYF
16	NA	TRBD2	TRBV11-2	TRBJ2-1	TGTGCCAGCAGCTTAGCCTTCCAGCGGGGGGGGCATGAGCAGTTCTTC	CASSLAFQRGGHEQFF
17	NA	TRBD1	TRBV5-1	TRBJ1-2	TGCGCCAGCAGCTTGGGGTTATCTCCTGGGGACAGCTATGGCTACACCTTC	CASSLGLSPGDSYGYTF
15	NA	NA	TRBV13	TRBJ2-7	TGTGCCAGCAGCTTATTGAGGGAGTTCCCCTACGAGCAGTACTTC	CASSLLREFPYEQYF
15	NA	TRBD1	TRBV7-8	TRBJ2-7	TGTGCCAGCAGCCTAGTCCGAGACAGGGGCGGCGAGCAGTACTTC	CASSLVRDRGGEQYF
17	NA	NA	TRBV19	TRBJ1-2	TGTGCCAGTAGTATAGGCGGCGGAGCAGTCACTAACTATGGCTACACCTTC	CASSIGGGAVTNYGYTF
16	few	NA	TRBV4-1	TRBJ1-4	TGCGCCAGCAGCCAAGTGGGCGGGGGCCTTTCGGAAAAACTGTTTTTT	CASSQVGGGLSEKLFF
14	NA	TRBD2	TRBV5-6	TRBJ2-1	TGTGCCAGCAGCCGTAGCGGGGGTAACAATGAGCAGTTCTTC	CASSRSGGNNEQFF
14	once	TRBD1	TRBV29-1	TRBJ1-3	TGCAGCGTTGCGGCAGGGGGATCGGGAAACACCATATATTTT	CSVAAGGSGNTIYF
13	NA	NA	TRBV12-3/TRBV12-4	TRBJ1-3	TGTGCCAGCAGAAATTACAGGGGAAACACCATATATTTT	CASRNYRGNTIYF
16	NA	TRBD2	TRBV11-2	TRBJ2-2	TGTGCCAGCAGCTTGCGCGGCGGGGGGGCTTCCGGGGAGCTGTTTTTT	CASSLRGGGASGELFF
14	NA	TRBD2	TRBV29-1	TRBJ2-3	TGCAGCGTAGGACTAGCGGGGGGGTCAGATACGCAGTATTTT	CSVGLAGGSDTQYF
15	few	NA	TRBV11-2	TRBJ1-6	TGTGCCAGCAGCTTAGTCGTGGGGCTTGGTTCACCCCTCCACTTT	CASSLVVGLGSPLHF
15	NA	TRBD1	TRBV6-5	TRBJ2-2	TGTGCCAGCAGGGCCCTAGGACAGGGCGGTGGGGAGCTGTTTTTT	CASRALGQGGGELFF
17	NA	TRBD1	TRBV5-6	TRBJ2-7	TGTGCCAGCAGCTTGGCATCGGGACGGGACAGGGCGGAAGAGCAGTACTTC	CASSLASGRDRAEEQYF
14	once	NA	TRBV5-6	TRBJ2-7	TGTGCCAGCAGCTTGGGACGGAGGAAAGTCGAGCAGTACTTC	CASSLGRRKVEQYF
14	once	NA	TRBV6-5	TRBJ2-7	TGTGCCAGCAGTTACTCACCTAGCTCCTACGAGCAGTACTTC	CASSYSPSSYEQYF
13	NA	NA	TRBV12-3/TRBV12-4	TRBJ1-1	TGTGCCAGCACAGGGATTGGCGACACTGAAGCTTTCTTT	CASTGIGDTEAFF
15	NA	NA	TRBV4-1	TRBJ2-7	TGCGCCAGCAGCCAGTCCAGGGGTTCTCTTTACGAGCAGTACTTC	CASSQSRGSLYEQYF
14	NA	NA	TRBV2	TRBJ2-3	TGTGCCAGCAGTGGGTCTAGCTGGTCAGATACGCAGTATTTT	CASSGSSWSDTQYF
17	NA	TRBD2	TRBV5-6	TRBJ2-7	TGTGCCAGCAGGTTGTGGTTTGGGACTAGCCGCTCCTACGAGCAGTACTTC	CASRLWFGTSRSYEQYF